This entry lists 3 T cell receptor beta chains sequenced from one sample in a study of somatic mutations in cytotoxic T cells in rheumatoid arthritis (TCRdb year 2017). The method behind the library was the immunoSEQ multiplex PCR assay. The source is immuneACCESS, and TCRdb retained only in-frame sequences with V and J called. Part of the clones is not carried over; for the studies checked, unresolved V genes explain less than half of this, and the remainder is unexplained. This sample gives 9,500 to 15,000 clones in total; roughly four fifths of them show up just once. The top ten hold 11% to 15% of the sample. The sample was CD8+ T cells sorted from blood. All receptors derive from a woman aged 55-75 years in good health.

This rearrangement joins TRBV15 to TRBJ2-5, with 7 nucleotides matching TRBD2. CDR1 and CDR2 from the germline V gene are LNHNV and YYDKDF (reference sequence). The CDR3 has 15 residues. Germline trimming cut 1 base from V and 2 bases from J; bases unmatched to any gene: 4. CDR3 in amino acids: CATSRAGGGQETQYF. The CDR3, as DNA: TGTGCCACCAGCAGAGCAGGCGGGGGACAAGAGACCCAGTACTTC.

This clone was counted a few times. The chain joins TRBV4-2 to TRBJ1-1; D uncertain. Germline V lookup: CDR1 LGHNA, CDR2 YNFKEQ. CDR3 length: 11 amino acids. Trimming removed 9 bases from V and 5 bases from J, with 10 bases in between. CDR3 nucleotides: TGTGCCAGTTTTTCGAGAACTGAAGCTTTCTTT. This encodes CASFSRTEAFF.

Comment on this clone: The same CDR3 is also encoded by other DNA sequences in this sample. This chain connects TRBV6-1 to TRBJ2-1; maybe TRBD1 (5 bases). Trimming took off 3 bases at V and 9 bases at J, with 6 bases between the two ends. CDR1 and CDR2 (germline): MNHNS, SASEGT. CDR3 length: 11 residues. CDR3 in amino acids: CASSDGAEQFF. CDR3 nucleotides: TGTGCCAGCAGTGATGGGGCTGAGCAGTTCTTC.